The clone carrying this T cell receptor beta chain has a count of ten or more. Its target is unknown. CDR1 SQVTM and CDR2 ANQGSEA come from the germline V gene. This CDR3 region has 14 residues. The junction had 7 bases not matched to a gene; V was cut back by 6 bases and J by 8 bases. UMIs and sample barcodes were carried by the TCR alpha and TCR beta cDNA libraries that 5'RACE produced using constant-segment primers. TCRdb itself ran the 5' RACE reads through MiXCR, one entry per CDR3 protein. Of about 560,000 distinct CDR3 sequences listed, 17% are singletons. The record originates from a study of T-cell memory formation after mild COVID-19. Study context: Most TCR clusters belonged to a single donor.

Study-level points and caveats: From day 15 to 85, contracting clones were balanced between CD4 and CD8, whereas later expanders leaned toward CD4+.

The rearrangement joins TRBV29-1 to TRBJ2-1; 13 bases line up with TRBD2. Input material: PBMCs or a T cell subset sorted from them (not recorded which). The TCR sequence derives from an adult woman who had mild COVID-19 (a few samples of this study predate the infection). Cell type and time point are not known. CDR3 coding DNA: TGCAGCGTCGGGACTAGCGGGGCCGGATATGAGCAGTTCTTC. Protein product: CSVGTSGAGYEQFF.